The present T cell receptor beta chain was sequenced within a study of blood T cell repertoires in COVID-19. Study details: Nucleic acid was either cDNA or gDNA, and it came from T cells, B-cell-depleted T cells, or PBMCs.

For this clone: A junction boundary mismatches the germline segment, possibly from a read error.

The CDR3 has 16 amino acids. Per the germline V gene, CDR1 is SSHAT and CDR2 is FNYEAQ (reference sequence). Repertoires were generated with immunoSEQ multiplex PCR, while TCRdb's copy carries only in-frame clones and drops some. Altogether hundreds of thousands of clones are present, approximately 90% being singletons, with the ten largest covering about 6.1%. Residents of 24 US areas, aged about 18 to 89 years, made up the participants. Which cohort a participant joined came from the clinical history participants gave. This clonotype was sampled from a woman aged 40 to 50 who had recovered from COVID-19. Sequenced sample: PBMCs or T cells enriched from blood (not recorded which). The rearrangement links TRBV7-7 to TRBJ2-5; 9 nucleotides agree with TRBD1. CDR3 residues: CASSLGLGQGIETQYF. DNA of the CDR3: TGTGCTAGCAGCTTAGGTTTGGGACAGGGAATTGAGACCCAGTACTTC.